The rows below give T cell receptor beta chains drawn from one sample of a study of CD8 T cells in ankylosing spondylitis. Via MiXCR, TCRdb re-called the 5' RACE reads, giving one row per CDR3 protein. The sample holds 700,000 to 850,000 distinct CDR3 sequences, 12% seen once. Input material: blood, either unsorted or a sorted T cell fraction (not recorded which). These receptors originate from a male donor with ankylosing spondylitis. CDR3s include the opening cysteine and the closing phenylalanine or tryptophan. Each record gives: D gene, V gene, J gene, clone size, CDR3 DNA, CDR3 protein. A D gene is named only where the DNA matches it firmly. Expanded clones are given a class, and other clones once, few, many or no size at all.

D gene: TRBD1
V gene: TRBV7-9
J gene: TRBJ1-4
clone size: .
CDR3 DNA: TGTGCCAGCAGCGTCACAGGGGGCCGAAATGAAAAACTGTTTTTT
CDR3 protein: CASSVTGGRNEKLFF

D gene: .
V gene: TRBV20-1
J gene: TRBJ1-1
clone size: .
CDR3 DNA: TGCAGTGCTAGAGACGCGGACAGCTCGAACACTGAAGCTTTCTTT
CDR3 protein: CSARDADSSNTEAFF

D gene: .
V gene: TRBV29-1
J gene: TRBJ2-7
clone size: .
CDR3 DNA: TGCAGCGCACAGCGGGCAGGGTACGAGCAGTACTTC
CDR3 protein: CSAQRAGYEQYF

D gene: .
V gene: TRBV12-1
J gene: TRBJ2-7
clone size: .
CDR3 DNA: TGTGCCAGCAGCTTTGTAGCGGACCTCTTCTACCCCCGCTACGAGCAGTACTTC
CDR3 protein: CASSFVADLFYPRYEQYF

D gene: TRBD1
V gene: TRBV5-1
J gene: TRBJ1-1
clone size: few
CDR3 DNA: TGCGCCAGCAGCCCATGGGGACAGGCGAACACTGAAGCTTTCTTT
CDR3 protein: CASSPWGQANTEAFF

D gene: .
V gene: TRBV6-5
J gene: TRBJ2-1
clone size: many
CDR3 DNA: TGTGCCAGCAGTTACGGCTTCCGGCCAGAAAATGAGCAGTTCTTC
CDR3 protein: CASSYGFRPENEQFF

D gene: .
V gene: TRBV18
J gene: TRBJ1-1
clone size: few
CDR3 DNA: TGTGCCAGCTCGACCAAGTCGGGGGCCGAGGAAGCTTTCTTT
CDR3 protein: CASSTKSGAEEAFF

D gene: .
V gene: TRBV24-1
J gene: TRBJ2-2
clone size: few
CDR3 DNA: TGTGCCACCGGACTTCGGAACACCGGGGAGCTGTTTTTT
CDR3 protein: CATGLRNTGELFF

D gene: .
V gene: TRBV20-1
J gene: TRBJ2-1
clone size: .
CDR3 DNA: TGCAGTGCTAGAGATCGGAAGCGTCCGTACAATGAGCAGTTCTTC
CDR3 protein: CSARDRKRPYNEQFF

D gene: .
V gene: TRBV5-6
J gene: TRBJ2-2
clone size: many
CDR3 DNA: TGTGCCAGCAGCAACCGGGCCATTCCTGGGGAGCTGTTTTTT
CDR3 protein: CASSNRAIPGELFF

D gene: .
V gene: TRBV5-1
J gene: TRBJ2-3
clone size: many
CDR3 DNA: TGCGCCAGCAGCCCTCGCTATGGGACGCAGTATTTT
CDR3 protein: CASSPRYGTQYF

D gene: .
V gene: TRBV15
J gene: TRBJ1-3
clone size: few
CDR3 DNA: TGTGCCACCAGCAGAGATATCGAAGGAAACACCATATATTTT
CDR3 protein: CATSRDIEGNTIYF

D gene: TRBD1
V gene: TRBV20-1
J gene: TRBJ2-1
clone size: many
CDR3 DNA: TGCAGTGCCCGCGTGACAGGGGCAAATGAGCAGTTCTTC
CDR3 protein: CSARVTGANEQFF

D gene: .
V gene: TRBV20-1
J gene: TRBJ2-6
clone size: few
CDR3 DNA: TGCAGTGCTCCGAATCCGACTGGTTCGTGGGCCAACGTCCTGACTTTC
CDR3 protein: CSAPNPTGSWANVLTF

D gene: .
V gene: TRBV10-3
J gene: TRBJ1-4
clone size: .
CDR3 DNA: TGTGCCATCAGTGAGAATCAGCAGGGTTGGGAAAAACTGTTTTTT
CDR3 protein: CAISENQQGWEKLFF

D gene: .
V gene: TRBV20-1
J gene: TRBJ1-5
clone size: few
CDR3 DNA: TGCAGTGCTTCGGACAGTTTCAATCAGCCCCAGCATTTT
CDR3 protein: CSASDSFNQPQHF

D gene: TRBD1
V gene: TRBV5-1
J gene: TRBJ2-7
clone size: few
CDR3 DNA: TGCGCCAGCGAGGGGGGGACAGGGAGTGGCGAGCAGTACTTC
CDR3 protein: CASEGGTGSGEQYF

D gene: .
V gene: TRBV2
J gene: TRBJ2-3
clone size: few
CDR3 DNA: TGTGCCAGCAGTGAGGCGAATAGCCCGTGGACGCAGTATTTT
CDR3 protein: CASSEANSPWTQYF